This TCR beta chain came from a study of T cell responses to AZD1222 COVID-19 vaccine. The study, taken as a whole, reports: Spike-specific TCR breadth rose after two AZD1222 doses, and depth rose as well.

Remarks on this clone: The antigen is undetermined.

The CDR3 contains 14 residues. From germline, CDR1 is SNHLY and CDR2 FYNNEI. V shed 8 bases and J 10 bases; nucleotides not matched to a gene: 16. Profiling relied on immunoSEQ multiplex PCR, and the TCRdb table lists in-frame clones only, not all of them. Of 150,000 to 190,000 clones listed, more than 85% are singletons. The origin of this receptor is an adult who had recovered from COVID-19. The material sequenced was peripheral blood, taken after recovery from COVID-19. The chain employs TRBV2 and TRBJ2-7, with 8 bases fitting TRBD2. CDR3 nucleotides: TGTGCCAGCTTCCCCCGGGCGGGGGGAGGTTATCAGTACTTC. Its translation: CASFPRAGGGYQYF.